These 31 T cell receptor beta chains came from one sample sequenced in a study of cytomegalovirus exposure and HLA in healthy donors. Vbeta (60) and Jbeta (13) primers were used in the PCR. Profiled with immunoSEQ multiplex PCR; TCRdb holds only in-frame clones, not every one. The specimen's table records some 130,000 clones. Source material: PBMCs. Every receptor here comes from a woman in her thirties or forties in good health and CMV-seropositive.

The chain couples TRBV27 to TRBJ2-1; 12 bases line up with TRBD2. V shed 8 bases, J shed 7 bases, and the junction held 12 bases outside the gene matches. The CDR3 length is 16 residues. CDR1 MNHEY and CDR2 SMNVEV come from the germline V gene (reference sequence). CDR3 coding DNA: TGTGCCAGCCTGAGGGCTAGCGGGAGGGCCACGAATGAGCAGTTCTTC. It yields the protein CASLRASGRATNEQFF.

The rearrangement links TRBV25-1 to TRBJ1-2, with a weak D call TRBD1 (5 bases). This CDR3 has 16 amino acids. V lost 3 bases, J lost 8 bases, and 22 bases lay in between. Germline V gene data show CDR1 as MGHDK and CDR2 as SYGVNS. The CDR3 here is CASSELSDGGRYGYTF. The CDR3 nucleotides read TGTGCCAGCAGTGAGTTGTCGGACGGGGGAAGATACGGCTACACCTTC.

This chain connects TRBV7-2 to TRBJ1-2; D remains ambiguous. Trimming removed 1 base at V and 5 bases at J, with 20 bases between. The length of the CDR3 is 17 residues. Per germline, CDR1 SGHTA and CDR2 FQGNSA. CDR3 DNA: TGTGCCAGCAGCTTAGAGAGCGCCCTGTCTCTTGTTTATGGCTACACCTTC. Encoded protein: CASSLESALSLVYGYTF.

The V call is TRBV27, the J call TRBJ1-2; D is perhaps TRBD1 (5 bases). Trimming took 2 bases from V and 0 from J, leaving 7 bases between them. This CDR3 spans 14 amino acids. CDR1 is MNHEY, CDR2 SMNVEV, per germline (reference sequence). CDR3 region: CASSLGGANYGYTF. CDR3 sequence (DNA): TGTGCCAGCAGTTTAGGGGGGGCTAACTATGGCTACACCTTC.

The genes are TRBV29-1 and TRBJ1-1; D unresolved. Germline V gene sequence: CDR1 SQVTM, CDR2 ANQGSEA. The V gene lost 7 bases and the J gene lost 1 base, with 4 bases spanning the gap. This CDR3 contains 10 residues. The CDR3 nucleotides are TGCAGCGGCAGGAACACTGAAGCTTTCTTT. This encodes CSGRNTEAFF.

V usage is TRBV18 and J usage is TRBJ2-1; D possibly corresponds to TRBD2 (6 bases). Trimming took 1 base from V and 3 from J, leaving 13 bases between them. CDR1 and CDR2 (germline): KGHSH, LQKENI. The CDR3 contains 16 residues. The CDR3 DNA sequence: TGTGCCAGCTCACCACTGGGGGGAGGAAACTACAATGAGCAGTTCTTC. The encoded protein is CASSPLGGGNYNEQFF.

The chain links TRBV13 to TRBJ1-2, with D possibly matching TRBD1 (6 bases). Trimming pared 0 bases from V and 7 bases from J, leaving 9 bases between. This CDR3 has 13 residues. Germline loops: CDR1 PRHDT, CDR2 FYEKMQ (reference sequence). The CDR3 region is CASSLGRGSGYTF. CDR3 DNA sequence: TGTGCCAGCAGCTTAGGCAGGGGAAGTGGCTACACCTTC.

The CDR3 region is CASSFQGVDEQYF. In DNA form, the CDR3 reads TGTGCCAGTAGTTTCCAGGGGGTGGACGAGCAGTACTTC. This chain connects TRBV19 to TRBJ2-7; 7 nucleotides match TRBD1. This CDR3 region has 13 residues. The germline V gene has CDR1 LNHDA and CDR2 SQIVND (reference sequence). The V gene end was trimmed by 5 bases and the J gene end by 5 bases; junction bases not matched to a gene: 6.

The chain employs TRBV28 and TRBJ2-1; TRBD2 is a possible D gene (6 bases). The germline gives CDR1 MDHEN, CDR2 SYDVKM. The V end lost 4 bases, the J end lost 7 bases, and 17 bases lay between the germline ends. The CDR3 extends over 15 amino acids. For the CDR3, the DNA is TGTGCCAGCAGTTCCTTAACGACGGGGGAAAATGAGCAGTTCTTC. Translated, it gives CASSSLTTGENEQFF.

The rearrangement uses TRBV19 and TRBJ1-4; D is unresolved. Deletions cut 3 bases from V and 8 bases from J, with 13 bases between. The CDR3 loop spans 14 amino acids. CDR1 and CDR2 (germline): LNHDA, SQIVND (reference sequence). The CDR3 nucleotides are TGTGCCAGTAGTATTATTCTAAGAGGGGAAAAACTGTTTTTT. Its protein is CASSIILRGEKLFF.

The chain combines TRBV5-6 with TRBJ2-1; 9 bases agree with TRBD2. This CDR3 contains 17 residues. The junction had 12 bases not matched to a gene; V was cut back by 0 bases and J by 8 bases. Germline-derived CDR1 and CDR2 are SGHDT and YYEEEE. CDR3 in DNA: TGTGCCAGCAGCTTGGCCTTTGCGGGAGGGCCGTTCGATGAGCAGTTCTTC. Its protein is CASSLAFAGGPFDEQFF.

The chain recombines TRBV6-5 with TRBJ2-1, with TRBD2 matching 8 bases. Germline CDR1 is MNHEY and CDR2 is SVGAGI. J was trimmed by 8 bases and V by 0 bases; bases with no gene match: 9. CDR3 size: 16 residues. The CDR3 loop is CASSYSGREENDEQFF. The CDR3 coding sequence is TGTGCCAGCAGTTACTCAGGGCGGGAGGAAAATGATGAGCAGTTCTTC.

The rearrangement joins TRBV7-9 to TRBJ1-1; perhaps TRBD1 as D (6 bases). V shed 5 bases and J shed 9 bases, with 19 bases lying between them. There are 14 residues in the CDR3. CDR1 and CDR2 from the germline V gene are SEHNR and FQNEAQ (reference sequence). CDR3 sequence (DNA): TGTGCCAGCAGCCCGCCCCCCAACAGGGATCAAGCTTTCTTT. This sequence encodes CASSPPPNRDQAFF.

The chain combines TRBV9 with TRBJ2-5, with 10 bases identical to TRBD2. V was pared by 3 bases and J by 2 bases, with 1 base of the junction left unmatched. This CDR3 contains 14 residues. CDR1 and CDR2 from the germline V gene are SGDLS and YYNGEE. The CDR3 spells CASSASGGQETQYF. In DNA, the CDR3 is TGTGCCAGCAGCGCTAGCGGGGGACAAGAGACCCAGTACTTC.

The CDR3 loop is CASSPATGGKKETQYF. Written as DNA, the CDR3 is TGTGCCAGCAGCCCAGCGACAGGGGGGAAAAAAGAGACCCAGTACTTC. This chain uses TRBV11-2 with TRBJ2-5; 9 bases match TRBD1. J gave up 3 bases and V 5 bases, and 10 bases lay outside the gene matches. The germline V gene has CDR1 SGHAT and CDR2 FQNNGV. This CDR3 contains 16 residues.

The chain is built from TRBV6-6 and TRBJ1-2; 7 positions match TRBD1. CDR1 is MNHNY and CDR2 is SVGAGI in the germline V gene (reference sequence). Trimming took 6 bases from V and 0 from J; bases not matched to a gene: 7. The CDR3 has 15 residues. This chain's CDR3 is CASSHTDRTNYGYTF. DNA of the CDR3: TGTGCCAGCAGCCATACGGACAGGACTAACTATGGCTACACCTTC.

The J gene is TRBJ2-5, the V gene TRBV7-3; TRBD1 matches at 7 bases. After removal of 5 bases from V and 5 bases from J, the junction contained 5 bases not matched to a gene. This CDR3 spans 13 amino acids. Germline loops: CDR1 SGHTA, CDR2 FQGTGA. The CDR3 nucleotides are TGTGCCAGCAGCCCAACAGGGGCGGAGACCCAGTACTTC. This sequence encodes CASSPTGAETQYF.

This chain links TRBV10-3 with TRBJ1-2, with D possibly being TRBD1 (5 bases). Trimming removed 7 bases from V and 4 bases from J, with 10 bases in between. Germline V gene sequence: CDR1 ENHRY, CDR2 SYGVKD. This CDR3 spans 12 amino acids. The CDR3 sequence: CAIMGGTYGYTF. The CDR3 region has the DNA TGTGCCATCATGGGGGGGACCTATGGCTACACCTTC.

The chain has TRBV7-9 and TRBJ2-7, with TRBD1 identical over 8 bases. Germline V gives CDR1 SEHNR, CDR2 FQNEAQ (reference sequence). After removal of 4 bases from V and 6 bases from J, the junction contained 11 bases not matched to a gene. There are 15 residues in the CDR3. CDR3 protein: CASSWDGLQGAEQYF. The CDR3 DNA is TGTGCCAGCAGCTGGGACGGTCTTCAGGGGGCCGAGCAGTACTTC.

The gene calls are TRBV6-1 and TRBJ2-7; the D gene is possibly TRBD1 (7 bases). This CDR3 contains 19 residues. The V end lost 0 bases, the J end lost 0 bases, and 21 bases lay between the germline ends. In germline, CDR1 is MNHNS, CDR2 SASEGT. The CDR3, as DNA: TGTGCCAGCAGTGAAGCCAGGGGGGTAGCCGTATCTCCCTCCTACGAGCAGTACTTC. Its translation is CASSEARGVAVSPSYEQYF.

The chain couples TRBV10-3 to TRBJ2-2; 7 nucleotides align to TRBD2. V lost 2 bases and J lost 3; bases outside the gene matches: 0. The CDR3 has 14 residues. The germline CDR1 and CDR2 sequences are ENHRY and SYGVKD. CDR3 loop: CAISERGDTGELFF. The DNA for the CDR3 is TGTGCCATCAGTGAGCGGGGGGACACCGGGGAGCTGTTTTTT.

The genes are TRBV5-4 and TRBJ2-2; no definite D call. Between the trimmed V and J ends, which lost 0 bases and 7 bases, there was a span of 7 bases. Per germline, CDR1 SGHNT and CDR2 YYREEE (reference sequence). CDR3 length: 13 residues. For the CDR3, the DNA is TGTGCCAGCAGCTTGGCAGAGGTCGGGGAGCTGTTTTTT. Its protein product is CASSLAEVGELFF.

V is TRBV6-1 and J is TRBJ2-5; D is unresolved. The J call may be incorrect, as the DNA end agrees better with TRBJ2-7. CDR1 MNHNS and CDR2 SASEGT come from the germline V gene. This CDR3 comprises 10 residues. CDR3 coding DNA: TGTGCCAGCTCAGACTACGAGCAGTACTTC. This codes for CASSDYEQYF.

This chain joins TRBV5-1 and TRBJ2-7; a possible D gene is TRBD1 (5 bases). The CDR3 is made up of 13 amino acids. Germline assignment: CDR1 SGHRS and CDR2 YFSETQ. V was clipped by 6 bases and J by 7 bases, with 17 bases between them. CDR3 sequence (DNA): TGCGCCAGCACCGACCTCTCAGGGTGGGAGCAGTACTTC. It yields the protein CASTDLSGWEQYF.

V usage is TRBV7-3 and J usage is TRBJ2-1; 14 bases match TRBD2. The CDR3 consists of 19 residues. The trim removed 5 bases at V and 6 bases at J, leaving 15 bases unmatched. The germline CDR1 and CDR2 sequences are SGHTA and FQGTGA. The CDR3 DNA reads as TGTGCCAGCAGCCCATCCGGGACTAGCGGGAGAAGTGGGCGCAATGAGCAGTTCTTC. The encoded protein is CASSPSGTSGRSGRNEQFF.

This clone is classed as medium-sized by frequency. The rearrangement links TRBV11-3 to TRBJ2-1; 7 bases fit TRBD1. V was pared by 5 bases and J by 2 bases, with 6 bases of the junction left unmatched. The CDR3 runs to 15 residues. Germline loops: CDR1 SGHNT, CDR2 YENEEA. DNA of the CDR3: TGTGCCAGCAGCGTCGGGACAGAAACCTACAATGAGCAGTTCTTC. Its translation is CASSVGTETYNEQFF.

The rearrangement joins TRBV25-1 to TRBJ1-1; D may be TRBD1 (5 bases). CDR1 and CDR2 (germline): MGHDK, SYGVNS. The V and J ends lost 2 bases and 6 bases respectively, with 10 bases between them. CDR3 length equals 13 residues. The CDR3, as DNA: TGTGCCAGCAGTGAACTCACGACAGCTGAAGCTTTCTTT. This codes for CASSELTTAEAFF.

The genes are TRBV10-1 and TRBJ2-5; D perhaps matches TRBD1 (5 bases). Germline loops: CDR1 WNHNN, CDR2 SYGVQD (reference sequence). This CDR3 has 15 residues. Trimming took 2 bases from V and 7 from J, leaving 17 bases between them. The CDR3 DNA follows: TGCGCCAGCAGTGAGGACAGCGCAGATGAAGGGACCCAGTACTTC. Translating gives CASSEDSADEGTQYF.

The gene calls are TRBV21-1 and TRBJ2-5; no check of the table's D call, TRBD2, against the DNA was made. TRBV21-1 corresponds to a pseudogene. The CDR3 is made up of 15 amino acids. CDR3 in DNA: TGTGCCAGCAGCAAAGCAACGCGCAAAGAGGAGACCCAGTACTTC. Protein sequence: CASSKATRKEETQYF.

The chain couples TRBV27 to TRBJ2-7, with 9 bases identical to TRBD2. The V segment lost 5 bases and the J segment 4 bases; nucleotides outside the gene matches: 6. CDR1 and CDR2 from the germline V gene are MNHEY and SMNVEV (reference sequence). The CDR3 is 14 residues long. The DNA for the CDR3 is TGTGCCAGCAGTCCTAGCGGGAATGGGTACGAGCAGTACTTC. As protein: CASSPSGNGYEQYF.

This sequence joins TRBV2 and TRBJ2-5, with D perhaps matching TRBD1 (7 bases). The ends were cut back, 5 bases at V and 5 bases at J, with 18 bases in the middle. CDR1 SNHLY and CDR2 FYNNEI come from the germline V gene. This CDR3 is built from 15 residues. DNA of the CDR3: TGTGCCAGCAGTCTTACAGGGGAGGCGTGGGAGACCCAGTACTTC. Translating gives CASSLTGEAWETQYF.